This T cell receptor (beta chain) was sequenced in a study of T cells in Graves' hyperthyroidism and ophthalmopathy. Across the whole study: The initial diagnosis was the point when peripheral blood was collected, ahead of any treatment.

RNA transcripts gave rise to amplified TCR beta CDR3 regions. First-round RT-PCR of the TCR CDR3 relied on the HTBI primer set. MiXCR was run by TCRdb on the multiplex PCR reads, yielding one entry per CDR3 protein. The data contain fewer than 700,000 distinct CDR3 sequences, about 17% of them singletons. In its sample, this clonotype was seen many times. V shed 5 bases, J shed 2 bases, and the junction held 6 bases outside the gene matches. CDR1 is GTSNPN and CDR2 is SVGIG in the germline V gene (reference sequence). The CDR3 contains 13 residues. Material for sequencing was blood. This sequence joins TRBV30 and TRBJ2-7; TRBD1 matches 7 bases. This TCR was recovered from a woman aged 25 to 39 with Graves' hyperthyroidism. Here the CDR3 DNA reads TGTGCCTGGTCCGGGACAGCTGCCTACGAGCAGTACTTC. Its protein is CAWSGTAAYEQYF.